This T cell receptor beta chain is from a study of read filtering for tumor transcriptome and immune sequencing. Study overall: Among patients, approximately 17 were male and around 14 female, aged roughly 40 to 90 (mean approximately 60).

CDR1 and CDR2 from the germline V gene are DFQATT and SNEGSKA (reference sequence). Losses at the gene ends were 5 bases for V and 1 base for J; bases not matched to a gene: 3. The CDR3 length is 13 residues. In this sample, this clonotype turned up a few times. What it binds is unknown. This library used around 400 ng RNA and molecular barcoded adaptors spanning alpha/delta and beta/gamma chains. TCRdb recomputed calls from the reads with MiXCR, one row per CDR3 protein. The sample yields about 86,000 distinct CDR3 sequences, about 12% seen once. Study-wide results and caveats: The CD138-negative fraction was mixed bone marrow immune cells, not pure T cells. Roughly four fifths of IR-seq clonotypes had one read, totaling around 4% of reads; RNA-seq: around 70% and 40%.

The TCR originated in a donor at least 40 years old with multiple myeloma. The V call is TRBV20-1, the J call TRBJ2-5, with 8 bases fitting TRBD2. Material for sequencing was a population of CD138-negative cells sorted from bone marrow. The CDR3 DNA is TGCAGTGCTTATACTAGCGGCCAAGAGACCCAGTACTTC. Translating it yields CSAYTSGQETQYF.